This entry is about one T cell receptor beta chain. These data are taken from a study of cytomegalovirus exposure and HLA in healthy donors. Nominally healthy donors were sampled, though unrecorded immune exposures were likely. 60 Vbeta and 13 Jbeta primers were used in PCR. Produced via immunoSEQ multiplex PCR; TCRdb's table is partial and in-frame only. Of around 130,000 clones detected, around four fifths appear once; the ten largest clones hold roughly 1.2%. The CDR3 length is 14 residues. CDR1 and CDR2 (germline): SGHNT, YENEEA. V was clipped by 4 bases and J by 1 base, with 11 bases between them.

This sequence was found in a boy aged 10-17 years in good health and CMV-seronegative. The sequenced material came from PBMCs. J is TRBJ2-7 and V is TRBV11-3; possibly TRBD1 for D (6 bases). The CDR3 spells CASSSVQGSYEQYF. The CDR3 DNA follows: TGTGCCAGCAGCTCCGTACAGGGATCCTACGAGCAGTACTTC.